A single sample is the source of the 21 T cell receptor beta chains below, sequenced in a study of blood T cell repertoires in COVID-19 (dated by TCRdb to 2020 to 2022). The library was produced with the immunoSEQ multiplex PCR assay. Drawn from immuneACCESS, this table holds only the in-frame rearrangements with V and J called that TCRdb kept. Clones are partly lost; checked studies trace under half to an unresolved V gene and leave the rest unexplained. In this sample the table shows roughly 76,000 clones, 70% to 80% of which occur a single time. The ten biggest clones cover roughly 16% of the sample. Sequenced input: peripheral blood. These receptors all come from a human donor in a cohort sampled during active COVID-19.

This clone came up a few times. The chain is built from TRBV30 and TRBJ1-6, with TRBD1 matching 8 bases. The ends lost 5 bases at V and 6 bases at J; junction bases unmatched: 9. Germline values: CDR1 GTSNPN, CDR2 SVGIG (reference sequence). The CDR3 is 15 residues long. CDR3 sequence reads: CAWVLRDRINSPLHF. The CDR3 nucleotides read TGTGCCTGGGTCCTCCGGGACAGGATTAATTCACCCCTCCACTTT.

The CDR3 protein is CASNKRWGTGRESGNTIYF. The CDR3 nucleotides are TGTGCCAGCAACAAAAGATGGGGGACAGGTCGAGAGTCTGGAAACACCATATATTTT. The chain is built from TRBV11-2 and TRBJ1-3; TRBD1 matches at 8 bases. The junction had 18 bases not matched to a gene; V was cut back by 7 bases and J by 1 base. The CDR3 extends over 19 amino acids. Germline V gene sequence: CDR1 SGHAT, CDR2 FQNNGV.

This clone was seen a handful of times. The chain has TRBV7-2 and TRBJ1-5; TRBD1 is a possible D gene (5 bases). The ends were cut back, 5 bases at V and 9 bases at J, with 11 bases in the middle. Germline-derived CDR1 and CDR2 are SGHTA and FQGNSA. The CDR3 totals 12 residues. The DNA for the CDR3 is TGTGCCAGCAGCCTCGTGGGGGGGCCCCAGCATTTT. This codes for CASSLVGGPQHF.

The chain uses TRBV7-6 and TRBJ2-7; TRBD1 agrees at 10 bases. Germline V gene lookup returns CDR1 SGHVS and CDR2 FNYEAQ. The CDR3 covers 16 residues. V trimming: 5 bases; J trimming: 4 bases; junction bases outside the gene matches: 11. In DNA form, the CDR3 reads TGTGCCAGCAGCCCTTACCCAGCGGACAGGGGGTACGAGCAGTACTTC. Translating it yields CASSPYPADRGYEQYF.

J is TRBJ2-1 and V is TRBV7-2; 7 nucleotides agree with TRBD2. From germline, CDR1 is SGHTA and CDR2 FQGNSA. V dropped 5 bases and J dropped 0; count of bases not matched to a gene: 4. The CDR3 consists of 15 residues. The CDR3 here is CASSLSGTSYNEQFF. DNA of the CDR3: TGTGCCAGCAGCCTAAGCGGGACCTCCTACAATGAGCAGTTCTTC.

A note on this clone: A read error may explain this, as a much larger clone is one base away. The same CDR3 also results from other DNA sequences found in this sample. This chain links TRBV7-9 with TRBJ2-4, with D possibly TRBD1 on 5 matching bases. Germline V gives CDR1 SEHNR, CDR2 FQNEAQ (reference sequence). This CDR3 contains 16 residues. V was clipped by 5 bases and J by 1 base, with 15 bases between them. The chain's CDR3 is CASSIAGQGAKNIQYF. The CDR3 DNA reads as TGTGCCAGCAGCATCGCTGGACAAGGGGCCAAAAACATTCAGTACTTC. The full variable domain, completed using reference TRBV7-9 and TRBJ2-4, is DTGVSQNPRHKITKRGQNVTFRCDPISEHNRLYWYRQTLGQGPEFLTYFQNEAQLEKSRLLSDRFSAERPKGSFSTLEIQRTEQGDSAMYLCASSIAGQGAKNIQYFGAGTRLSVL.

The genes are TRBV7-2 and TRBJ2-1; 8 bases line up with TRBD2. The germline CDR1 and CDR2 sequences are SGHTA and FQGNSA. J gave up 2 bases and V 3 bases, and 3 bases lay outside the gene matches. The CDR3 covers 15 residues. The DNA of the CDR3 is TGTGCCAGCAGCTTGGCTAGCGGGCCCTACAATGAGCAGTTCTTC. Its translation: CASSLASGPYNEQFF.

V and J are TRBV11-2 and TRBJ2-3, with D perhaps matching TRBD2 (6 bases). The CDR3 covers 16 residues. V lost 4 bases, J lost 0 bases, and 14 bases lay in between. The V gene's germline CDR1 is SGHAT and CDR2 FQNNGV. The CDR3 nucleotides read TGTGCCAGCAGCTCATTCGGGGGTACTAGCACAGATACGCAGTATTTT. Translated: CASSSFGGTSTDTQYF.

This clone has only a few counts. The chain joins TRBV10-3 to TRBJ2-2; tentatively, D is TRBD2 (6 bases). The germline V gene has CDR1 ENHRY and CDR2 SYGVKD. CDR3 length: 15 amino acids. Deletions cut 7 bases from V and 4 bases from J, with 16 bases between. The CDR3: CAIKAGGAGTGELFF. CDR3 DNA sequence: TGTGCCATCAAAGCCGGCGGGGCGGGCACCGGGGAGCTGTTTTTT.

The CDR3 region has the DNA TGCGCCAGCAGTCAAACCGGGACAGGGGCGTACGAGCAGTACTTC. Translating it yields CASSQTGTGAYEQYF. The genes are TRBV10-1 and TRBJ2-7; the match to TRBD1 covers 10 bases. The CDR3 has 15 amino acids. Trimming at V came to 5 bases and at J to 4 bases, leaving 8 bases not matched to a gene. The germline V gene encodes CDR1 WNHNN and CDR2 SYGVQD (reference sequence).

V and J are TRBV7-6 and TRBJ2-5; TRBD2 matches 12 bases. The CDR3 runs to 15 residues. CDR1 SGHVS and CDR2 FNYEAQ come from the germline V gene. With V trimmed by 5 bases and J by 7 bases, 8 bases remained unmatched. In DNA form, the CDR3 reads TGTGCCAGCAGCACAACGCTAGCGGGAGGGGCGACCCAGTACTTC. Its protein is CASSTTLAGGATQYF.

This chain joins TRBV21-1 and TRBJ1-4. TRBV21-1 is noted as a pseudogene. The CDR3 length is 16 residues. The CDR3 DNA reads TGTGCCAGCACCACCGACCGCGTCGGGACTAATGAAAAACTGTTTTTT. Its protein product is CASTTDRVGTNEKLFF.

V gene TRBV5-4 combines with J gene TRBJ2-7, with 8 positions matching TRBD1. Germline-derived CDR1 and CDR2 are SGHNT and YYREEE (reference sequence). This CDR3 contains 15 residues. J lost 1 base, V lost 3 bases, and 6 bases had no gene match. CDR3 residues: CASSSPGQDSYEQYF. The CDR3 bases are TGTGCCAGCAGCTCTCCGGGACAGGATTCCTACGAGCAGTACTTC.

V usage is TRBV29-1 and J usage is TRBJ2-3, with D possibly matching TRBD1 (9 bases). The V gene lost 6 bases and the J gene lost 4 bases, with 20 bases spanning the gap. Per germline, CDR1 SQVTM and CDR2 ANQGSEA. The CDR3 covers 15 residues. CDR3 residues: CSVTGGDRVADTQYF. CDR3 DNA sequence: TGCAGCGTAACGGGGGGGGACAGGGTGGCAGATACGCAGTATTTT.

V usage is TRBV15 and J usage is TRBJ1-4; 10 nucleotides agree with TRBD1. The V gene's germline CDR1 is LNHNV and CDR2 YYDKDF (reference sequence). V lost 4 bases and J lost 5; bases outside the gene matches: 4. This CDR3 has 15 amino acids. CDR3 protein: CATSTMGQGNEKLFF. DNA for the CDR3: TGTGCCACCAGCACGATGGGACAGGGGAATGAAAAACTGTTTTTT.

The chain is built from TRBV4-1 and TRBJ2-7, with D possibly matching TRBD2 (5 bases). Germline V lookup: CDR1 MGHRA, CDR2 YSYEKL. CDR3 length: 15 amino acids. With 3 bases removed from V and 3 bases from J, the gap between germline ends came to 15 bases. The CDR3 DNA is TGCGCCAGCAGCCATCCCGGGGTAGGGAGCTACGAGCAGTACTTC. This sequence encodes CASSHPGVGSYEQYF.

The V gene is TRBV29-1, the J gene TRBJ1-5; TRBD1 aligns across 8 bases. V shed 7 bases and J 2 bases; nucleotides not matched to a gene: 4. The germline V gene encodes CDR1 SQVTM and CDR2 ANQGSEA. The CDR3 is 13 amino acids. The CDR3 spells CSAMTGGNQPQHF. The CDR3 coding sequence is TGCAGCGCCATGACAGGGGGCAATCAGCCCCAGCATTTT.

A few counts support this clone. The rearrangement uses TRBV10-3 and TRBJ2-6; 8 nucleotides line up with TRBD1. J was trimmed by 0 bases and V by 5 bases; bases with no gene match: 9. The CDR3 covers 18 residues. Per the germline V gene, CDR1 is ENHRY and CDR2 is SYGVKD. The CDR3 is CAISLKDRDFSGANVLTF. The CDR3 coding sequence is TGTGCCATCAGTTTGAAGGACAGGGATTTCTCTGGGGCCAACGTCCTGACTTTC.

CDR3 sequence reads: CASSQDSGTYSSGANVLTF. For the CDR3, the DNA is TGCGCCAGCAGCCAAGATTCCGGGACATATAGCTCTGGGGCCAACGTCCTGACTTTC. The chain uses TRBV4-3 and TRBJ2-6; weak D call: TRBD1 (6 bases). Germline V gene lookup returns CDR1 LGHNA and CDR2 YSLEER. The germline V and J ends were trimmed by 0 bases and 0 bases, with 15 bases remaining between them. This CDR3 spans 19 amino acids.

The CDR3 loop reads CASSSLAGVQETQYF. DNA of the CDR3: TGTGCCAGCAGTTCCTTAGCGGGTGTCCAAGAGACCCAGTACTTC. V usage is TRBV6-2 or TRBV6-3 and J usage is TRBJ2-5, with 7 bases identical to TRBD2. Germline V gene sequence: CDR1 MNHEY, CDR2 SVGEGT. With V trimmed by 4 bases and J by 1 base, 6 bases remained unmatched. The CDR3 extends over 15 amino acids.

The chain recombines TRBV29-1 with TRBJ1-2; 7 nucleotides match TRBD1. Germline V lookup: CDR1 SQVTM, CDR2 ANQGSEA. V shed 1 base, J shed 2 bases, and the junction held 10 bases outside the gene matches. There are 16 residues in the CDR3. The CDR3 loop is CSVEADRPSRNYGYTF. The CDR3 nucleotides are TGCAGCGTTGAAGCGGACAGGCCATCACGAAACTATGGCTACACCTTC.